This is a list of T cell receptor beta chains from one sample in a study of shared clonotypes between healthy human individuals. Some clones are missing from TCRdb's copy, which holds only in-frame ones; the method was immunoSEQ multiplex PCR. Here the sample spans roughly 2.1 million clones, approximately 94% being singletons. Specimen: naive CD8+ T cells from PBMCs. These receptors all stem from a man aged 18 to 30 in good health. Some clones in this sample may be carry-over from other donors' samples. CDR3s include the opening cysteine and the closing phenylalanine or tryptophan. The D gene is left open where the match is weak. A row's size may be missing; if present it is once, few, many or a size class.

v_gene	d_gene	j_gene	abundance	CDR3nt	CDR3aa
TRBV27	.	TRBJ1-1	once	TGTGCCAGCACTCAGGGCCCGAACACTGAAGCTTTCTTT	CASTQGPNTEAFF
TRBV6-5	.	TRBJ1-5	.	TGTGCCAGCAGTTACGCGGGCAGCAATCAGCCCCAGCATTTT	CASSYAGSNQPQHF
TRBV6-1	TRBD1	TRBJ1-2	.	TGTGCCAGCAGTGATCTGAGACAGGGCTTACATAACTATGGCTACACCTTC	CASSDLRQGLHNYGYTF
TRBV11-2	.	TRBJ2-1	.	TGTGCCAGCAGCTTCGGGGGTATGAATGAGCAGTTCTTC	CASSFGGMNEQFF
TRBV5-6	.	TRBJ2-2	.	TGTGCCAGCAGCTTGGAGTACCAGAGGGACACCGGGGAGCTGTTTTTT	CASSLEYQRDTGELFF
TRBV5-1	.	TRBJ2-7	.	TGCGCCAGCAGCTCCTCACCAGCTAGCAGCTCCTACGAGCAGTACTTC	CASSSSPASSSYEQYF
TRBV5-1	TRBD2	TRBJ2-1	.	TGCGCCAGCAGCTTGGGAGCGGGACTTGAGCAGTTCTTC	CASSLGAGLEQFF
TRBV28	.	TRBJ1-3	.	TGTGCCAGCAGTTTAGGGTTCCCGGACAGCACCTCTGGAAACACCATATATTTT	CASSLGFPDSTSGNTIYF
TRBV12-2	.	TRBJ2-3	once	TGTGCAAGTCGCCCTAACGCGGACTTAGCTAGCGGGCGCCCGGGAGTAGATACGCAGTATTTT	CASRPNADLASGRPGVDTQYF
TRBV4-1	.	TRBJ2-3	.	TGCGCCAGCAGCCAACAGGATAGACGCACAGATACGCAGTATTTT	CASSQQDRRTDTQYF
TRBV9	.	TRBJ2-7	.	TGTGCCAGCAGCGTAGCTACTGGGAGCTCCTACGAGCAGTACTTC	CASSVATGSSYEQYF
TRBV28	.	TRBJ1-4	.	TGTGCCAGCAACGGAGTATCGGAAGCTAATGAAAAACTGTTTTTT	CASNGVSEANEKLFF
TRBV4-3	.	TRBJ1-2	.	TGCGCCAGCAGCCAAGGCGTCAGCAACTATGGCTACACCTTC	CASSQGVSNYGYTF
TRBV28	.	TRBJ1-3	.	TGTGCCAGCAGTTTAACGTGGGCTTCTGGAAACACCATATATTTT	CASSLTWASGNTIYF
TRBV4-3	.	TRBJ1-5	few	TGCGCCAGCAGCCAAGGGGGCCAGCCCCAGCATTTT	CASSQGGQPQHF
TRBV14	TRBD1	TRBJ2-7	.	TGTGCCAGCAGCCCCCTCTCCGGGACAGGCGTTTACGGGGGCGAGCAGTACTTC	CASSPLSGTGVYGGEQYF
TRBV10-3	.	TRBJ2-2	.	TGTGCCATCAGTGAGCCGGCTAGCGTCATGCTGTCCGGGGAGCTGTTTTTT	CAISEPASVMLSGELFF
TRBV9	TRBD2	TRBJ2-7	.	TGTGCCAGCAGCCCAGGGACTAGCGGGAGGGCAGACGAGCAGTACTTC	CASSPGTSGRADEQYF
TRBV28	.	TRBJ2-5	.	TGTGCCAGCAGCCTAACGAATGGCAATCGGGAGACCCAGTACTTC	CASSLTNGNRETQYF
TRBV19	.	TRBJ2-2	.	TGTGCCAGTAGTATAAGGAGGAAAGATTCGGAGGTGACCGGGGAGCTGTTTTTT	CASSIRRKDSEVTGELFF
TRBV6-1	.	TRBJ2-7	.	TGTGCCAGCAGTGAAGCGGGGTGGAGGGCCGAGTGGGCCTACGAGCAGTACTTC	CASSEAGWRAEWAYEQYF
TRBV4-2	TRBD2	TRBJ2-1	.	TGTGCCAGCCAGAAGTTGGGGGAGGGCAATGAGCAGTTCTTC	CASQKLGEGNEQFF
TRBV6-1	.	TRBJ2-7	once	TGTGCCAGCAGTGAAACAGGATTCTCCTACGAGCAGTACTTC	CASSETGFSYEQYF
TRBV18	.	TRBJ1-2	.	TGTGCCAGCTCACCACCGCCCGAGGGGCGCCCTCCCAACTATGGCTACACCTTC	CASSPPPEGRPPNYGYTF
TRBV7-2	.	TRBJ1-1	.	TGTGCCAGCAGCCAGACGGCAGAATGGTTGACTGAAGCTTTCTTT	CASSQTAEWLTEAFF
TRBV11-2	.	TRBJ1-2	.	TGTGCCAGCAGCTTTAATGCGTATGATAACTATGGCTACACCTTC	CASSFNAYDNYGYTF
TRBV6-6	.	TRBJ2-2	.	TGTGCCAGCAGGGACGGATACACCGGGGAGCTGTTTTTT	CASRDGYTGELFF
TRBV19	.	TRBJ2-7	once	TGTGCCAGTAGTATGCAGCGGGCCGAGGGGGCCTACGAGCAGTACTTC	CASSMQRAEGAYEQYF
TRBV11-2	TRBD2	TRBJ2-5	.	TGTGCCAGCAGCTTACCCGAAGGACTAGCGGAAGAGACCCAGTACTTC	CASSLPEGLAEETQYF
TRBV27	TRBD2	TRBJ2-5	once	TGTGCCAGCAGAAATGAGGGAGGGTACCAAGAGACCCAGTACTTC	CASRNEGGYQETQYF
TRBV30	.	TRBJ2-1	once	TGTGCCTGGAGTGTGGGGGCGGGAGTACACAATGAGCAGTTCTTC	CAWSVGAGVHNEQFF
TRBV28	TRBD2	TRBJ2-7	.	TGTGCCAGCAGTTTGACTAGCGGGAACTCCTACGAGCAGTACTTC	CASSLTSGNSYEQYF
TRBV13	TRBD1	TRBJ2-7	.	TGTGCCAGCAGCCCTCGGGACAGCTCCTACGAGCAGTACTTC	CASSPRDSSYEQYF
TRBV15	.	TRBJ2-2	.	TGTGCCACCAGCCGAACCGGAGAGGACACCGGGGAGCTGTTTTTT	CATSRTGEDTGELFF
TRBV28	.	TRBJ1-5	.	TGTGCCAGCAGCTTCACCGTCAATCAGCCCCAGCATTTT	CASSFTVNQPQHF
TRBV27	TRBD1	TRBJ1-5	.	TGTGCCAGCAGGCTGACAGGGGCCAATCAGCCCCAGCATTTT	CASRLTGANQPQHF
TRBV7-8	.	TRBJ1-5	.	TGTGCCAGCAGCCTCGCCGGGGGGCAAGGCAATCAGCCCCAGCATTTT	CASSLAGGQGNQPQHF
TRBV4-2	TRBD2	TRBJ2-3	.	TGTGCCAGCAGCCAAAAACTAGCGGGCTCTCTCACAGATACGCAGTATTTT	CASSQKLAGSLTDTQYF
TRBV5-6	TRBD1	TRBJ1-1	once	TGTGCCAGCAGCTTGTCAGGGGGTGAAGCTTTCTTT	CASSLSGGEAFF
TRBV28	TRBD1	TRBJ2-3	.	TGTGCCAGCAGTTTGGGGGACAGGGACACAGATACGCAGTATTTT	CASSLGDRDTDTQYF
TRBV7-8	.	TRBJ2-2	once	TGTGCCAGCCATTCCCCCCCGGGCCTGGTAGGGGAGCTGTTTTTT	CASHSPPGLVGELFF
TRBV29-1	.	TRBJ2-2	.	TGCAGCGTTGTTCCAGGGAGAGCCGGGGAGCTGTTTTTT	CSVVPGRAGELFF
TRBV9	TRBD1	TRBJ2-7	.	TGTGCCAGCAGCGGCCCAGGGGGCGCGGGCTACGAGCAGTACTTC	CASSGPGGAGYEQYF
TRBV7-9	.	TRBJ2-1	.	TGTGCCAGCAGCTTAGACTCTAAGTACAATGAGCAGTTCTTC	CASSLDSKYNEQFF
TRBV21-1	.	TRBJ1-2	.	TGTCCTCCCCGGGACAGTTGGCATGGCTACACCTTC	CPPRDSWHGYTF